Following are 32 T cell receptor beta chains from one sample sequenced in a study of cytomegalovirus exposure and HLA in healthy donors. Use of 60 Vbeta and 13 Jbeta primers characterized the PCR. Here immunoSEQ multiplex PCR was the method, and the copy in TCRdb shows in-frame clones only, minus some. The sample yields about 130,000 clones, about a sixth seen once. The sample comprised PBMCs. Source of these receptors: a female donor in good health and CMV-seropositive.

The rearrangement joins TRBV4-1 to TRBJ1-2; no definite D call. The CDR3 sequence is 14 residues long. Germline CDR1 and CDR2: MGHRA and YSYEKL. With 0 bases removed from V and 6 bases from J, the gap between germline ends came to 11 bases. The CDR3 spells CASSQEYVLHGYTF. CDR3 DNA sequence: TGCGCCAGCAGCCAAGAGTACGTACTTCATGGCTACACCTTC.

This clone was seen a handful of times. One end of the junction does not line up with germline, which may come from a read error. The chain carries TRBV4-3 and TRBJ2-1; 7 nucleotides line up with TRBD1. The CDR3 loop spans 15 amino acids. Germline V CDR1 and CDR2: LGHNA, YSLEER. The CDR3 DNA follows: TGCGCCAGCAGCCAGGTAGGGGGCTCTTGGACAGGTGTCATCTTC. Its protein is CASSQVGGSWTGVIF.

This clone was recorded once. V and J are TRBV2 and TRBJ2-7; 10 bases are a match to TRBD2. This CDR3 is built from 13 residues. The junction had 6 bases not matched to a gene; V was cut back by 7 bases and J by 6 bases. Germline CDR1 is SNHLY and CDR2 is FYNNEI. The CDR3 sequence: CASKASGRGEQYF. The CDR3 DNA follows: TGTGCCAGCAAGGCTAGCGGGAGAGGCGAGCAGTACTTC.

This clone was found a few times. The V call is TRBV2, the J call TRBJ1-1; 9 bases are a match to TRBD1. The length of the CDR3 is 13 residues. Germline values: CDR1 SNHLY, CDR2 FYNNEI. Trimming cost V 6 bases and J 3 bases; bases outside gene matches: 2. The CDR3 sequence: CASSGQGYTEAFF. The CDR3, as DNA: TGTGCCAGCAGCGGACAGGGGTACACTGAAGCTTTCTTT. The variable domain in full, completed from reference TRBV2 and TRBJ1-1, reads EPEVTQTPSHQVTQMGQEVILRCVPISNHLYFYWYRQILGQKVEFLVSFYNNEISEKSEIFDDQFSVERPDGSNFTLKIRSTKLEDSAMYFCASSGQGYTEAFFGQGTRLTVV.

This clone was seen only a few times. This chain connects TRBV19 to TRBJ2-5; 9 nucleotides match TRBD1. CDR1 is LNHDA, CDR2 SQIVND, per germline (reference sequence). Unmatched junction bases numbered 14, after V lost 10 bases and J lost 5 bases. The CDR3 spans 15 residues. The CDR3 region is CATYRDRVFFETQYF. The CDR3 region has the DNA TGTGCCACATACCGGGACAGGGTATTTTTTGAGACCCAGTACTTC.

The gene calls are TRBV27 and TRBJ2-7; 8 bases align to TRBD2. The CDR3 consists of 18 residues. Germline-derived CDR1 and CDR2 are MNHEY and SMNVEV (reference sequence). V was pared by 4 bases and J by 1 base, with 15 bases of the junction left unmatched. For the CDR3, the DNA is TGTGCCAGCAGTTCCTCCGGGAGGGGGGGCGTTTATTCCTACGAGCAGTACTTC. This translates into CASSSSGRGGVYSYEQYF.

The chain uses TRBV9 and TRBJ2-5, with TRBD2 matching over 10 bases. Germline V lookup: CDR1 SGDLS, CDR2 YYNGEE. Unmatched junction bases numbered 5, after V lost 0 bases and J lost 9 bases. The CDR3 loop spans 14 amino acids. The CDR3 DNA sequence: TGTGCCAGCAGCGTAGACCCGGGACTAGCGTCCCAGTACTTC. Residues: CASSVDPGLASQYF.

The CDR3 region is CASSFVEGGTEAFF. The CDR3 coding sequence is TGTGCCAGCAGCTTCGTAGAGGGGGGGACTGAAGCTTTCTTT. The chain is built from TRBV5-6 and TRBJ1-1, with D possibly being TRBD1 (6 bases). The germline V and J ends were trimmed by 2 bases and 5 bases, with 13 bases remaining between them. There are 14 residues in the CDR3. Germline V CDR1 and CDR2: SGHDT, YYEEEE.

The CDR3 region has the DNA TGTGCCAGCTCAGTCACTCAGTTCGGACCTTTGACAGCTGGGGCCAACGTCCTGACTTTC. Translation: CASSVTQFGPLTAGANVLTF. The chain is built from TRBV18 and TRBJ2-6; possible D gene TRBD1, 5 bases. The V end lost 5 bases, the J end lost 2 bases, and 25 bases lay between the germline ends. The length of the CDR3 is 20 residues. CDR1 KGHSH and CDR2 LQKENI come from the germline V gene.

The V gene is TRBV6-1, the J gene TRBJ2-5; TRBD1 is a possible D gene (6 bases). The V gene lost 6 bases and the J gene lost 4 bases, with 18 bases spanning the gap. The V gene's germline CDR1 is MNHNS and CDR2 SASEGT. CDR3 length equals 15 residues. CDR3 sequence: CASSFISGAGETQYF. Written as DNA, the CDR3 is TGTGCCAGCAGCTTTATATCAGGGGCGGGAGAGACCCAGTACTTC.

This clone appeared a few times. The chain has TRBV2 and TRBJ2-7; TRBD1 matches at 7 bases. The CDR3 has 15 residues. The germline gives CDR1 SNHLY, CDR2 FYNNEI. V lost 9 bases and J lost 0; bases outside the gene matches: 11. CDR3: CASDQTGISSYEQYF. The CDR3 coding sequence is TGTGCCAGTGACCAGACAGGGATTAGCTCCTACGAGCAGTACTTC.

Here the CDR3 reads CASSLLFGTPANYGYTF. In DNA, the CDR3 is TGTGCCAGCAGCCTTCTATTCGGGACACCTGCTAACTATGGCTACACCTTC. J is TRBJ1-2 and V is TRBV11-3; a weak D match, TRBD1 (6 bases). Trimming left V 5 bases short and J 0 bases short, with 19 bases between. The CDR3 is 17 amino acids. The germline V gene encodes CDR1 SGHNT and CDR2 YENEEA.

In its sample, this clone was seen a few times. The chain links TRBV4-3 to TRBJ1-4, with D possibly matching TRBD1 (5 bases). This CDR3 contains 13 residues. Trimming removed 1 base from V and 12 bases from J, with 12 bases in between. Per germline, CDR1 LGHNA and CDR2 YSLEER. The CDR3 DNA follows: TGCGCCAGCAGCCAAGTGCCAGCCAGGGAACTGTTTTTT. Encoded protein: CASSQVPARELFF.

This clone was found a few times. The DNA of the CDR3 is TGTGCCAGCAGCCGGGGGGGGGTGGGAGAAAAACTGTTTTTT. Its protein product is CASSRGGVGEKLFF. V is TRBV13 and J is TRBJ1-4; the D gene is possibly TRBD1 (5 bases). Trimming removed 5 bases at V and 8 bases at J, with 15 bases between. The CDR3 is made up of 14 amino acids. Germline CDR1 reads PRHDT; CDR2 reads FYEKMQ (reference sequence).

This clone occurred a few times. V gene TRBV7-9 combines with J gene TRBJ1-3; D remains ambiguous. CDR1 is SEHNR, CDR2 FQNEAQ, per germline (reference sequence). This CDR3 spans 16 amino acids. Between the trimmed V and J ends, which lost 5 bases and 0 bases, there was a span of 14 bases. The CDR3 DNA sequence: TGTGCCAGCAGCCCCCCGGCGGGAAGCTCTGGAAACACCATATATTTT. This sequence encodes CASSPPAGSSGNTIYF.

The rearrangement links TRBV4-2 to TRBJ2-7; D remains ambiguous. Germline loops: CDR1 LGHNA, CDR2 YNFKEQ. V shed 0 bases and J shed 2 bases, with 14 bases lying between them. CDR3 length equals 16 residues. The CDR3 sequence is CASSQDAGLSPYEQYF. As DNA, the CDR3 is TGTGCCAGCAGCCAAGATGCTGGCCTTTCCCCCTACGAGCAGTACTTC.

This clone turned up a few times. The chain couples TRBV5-1 to TRBJ2-7, with 9 bases lining up with TRBD2. This CDR3 is 14 amino acids long. CDR1 and CDR2 (germline): SGHRS, YFSETQ. Germline trimming cut 4 bases from V and 5 bases from J; bases unmatched to any gene: 7. CDR3 sequence (DNA): TGCGCCAGCAGCCCAGGACTAGCGACGAACGAGCAGTACTTC. It is translated as CASSPGLATNEQYF.

The chain carries TRBV4-2 and TRBJ2-3, with D maybe TRBD2 (6 bases). The length of the CDR3 is 14 residues. Looked up from germline, CDR1 is LGHNA and CDR2 is YNFKEQ. Trimming cost V 7 bases and J 4 bases, with 15 bases left between them. CDR3 DNA sequence: TGTGCCAGCACCCACAAAGCGGGTGCAGATACGCAGTATTTT. Residues: CASTHKAGADTQYF.

This clone was seen a few times. This chain joins TRBV4-3 and TRBJ1-5; no reliable D call. Germline V lookup: CDR1 LGHNA, CDR2 YSLEER. The CDR3 loop spans 15 amino acids. V was trimmed by 2 bases and J by 6 bases, leaving 14 bases between them. The CDR3 is CASSQNRGFGQPQHF. In nucleotides, the CDR3 is TGCGCCAGCAGCCAAAATCGGGGTTTCGGTCAGCCCCAGCATTTT.

This rearrangement joins TRBV5-6 to TRBJ2-3; D might be TRBD1 (5 bases). The CDR3 sequence is 14 residues long. Germline CDR1 and CDR2: SGHDT and YYEEEE. V was clipped by 1 base and J by 1 base, with 7 bases between them. As DNA, the CDR3 is TGTGCCAGCAGCTTGTACAGGCGCACAGATACGCAGTATTTT. Translated: CASSLYRRTDTQYF.

This clone has more than one count but fewer than ten. V and J are TRBV7-9 and TRBJ1-4; D is perhaps TRBD1 (5 bases). Germline V gene data show CDR1 as SEHNR and CDR2 as FQNEAQ (reference sequence). V lost 5 bases, J lost 6 bases, and 16 bases lay in between. The CDR3 runs to 15 residues. The chain's CDR3 is CASSPRGGGDEKLFF. The CDR3 coding sequence is TGTGCCAGCAGCCCTCGTGGGGGAGGGGATGAAAAACTGTTTTTT.

The chain combines TRBV9 with TRBJ2-1, with a weak D call TRBD2 (6 bases). Trimming cost V 0 bases and J 1 base, with 8 bases left between them. From germline, CDR1 is SGDLS and CDR2 YYNGEE. This CDR3 is 15 amino acids long. In nucleotides, the CDR3 is TGTGCCAGCAGCGTAGCCCTAGCGTCCTACAATGAGCAGTTCTTC. Protein sequence: CASSVALASYNEQFF.

There are a few counts of this clone. The chain has TRBV4-1 and TRBJ2-2, with D possibly TRBD1 on 5 matching bases. CDR1 is MGHRA, CDR2 YSYEKL, per germline. The CDR3 totals 14 residues. The V end was cut by 4 bases, the J end by 6 bases, with 12 bases between. The CDR3: CASSPPQVPGELFF. CDR3 coding DNA: TGCGCCAGCAGCCCACCACAGGTTCCCGGGGAGCTGTTTTTT.

The J gene is TRBJ2-7, the V gene TRBV18, with 7 nucleotides matching TRBD2. Germline CDR1 reads KGHSH; CDR2 reads LQKENI. Germline trimming cut 2 bases from V and 2 bases from J; bases unmatched to any gene: 6. The CDR3 consists of 15 residues. The CDR3 DNA reads TGTGCCAGCTCACCAAGGAGGGGAGGGCCCTACGAGCAGTACTTC. This codes for CASSPRRGGPYEQYF.

The V and J genes are TRBV5-6 and TRBJ1-2; TRBD1 might be the D (5 bases). Trimming removed 0 bases at V and 7 bases at J, with 16 bases between. Germline V gives CDR1 SGHDT, CDR2 YYEEEE. The CDR3 extends over 15 amino acids. In nucleotides, the CDR3 is TGTGCCAGCAGCTTGGATGCTTGGGGGGAGGTTGGCTACACCTTC. As protein: CASSLDAWGEVGYTF.

The chain couples TRBV5-3 to TRBJ1-1; 9 bases align to TRBD1. TRBV5-3 is marked as an open reading frame, function uncertain. The V segment lost 1 base and the J segment 6 bases; nucleotides outside the gene matches: 13. The CDR3 extends over 17 amino acids. The CDR3 region has the DNA TGTGCCAGAAGCTTGCCTAACAACAGGGGGCGATGGTCTGAAGCTTTCTTT. This translates into CARSLPNNRGRWSEAFF.

V usage is TRBV11-1 and J usage is TRBJ2-2, with 9 bases identical to TRBD1. V dropped 3 bases and J dropped 0; count of bases not matched to a gene: 2. This CDR3 is built from 16 residues. The V gene's germline CDR1 is SGHAT and CDR2 FQDESV (reference sequence). CDR3: CASSFDRGANTGELFF. The CDR3 region has the DNA TGTGCCAGCAGCTTCGACAGGGGGGCGAACACCGGGGAGCTGTTTTTT.

The sample holds a few counts of this clone. The chain recombines TRBV7-2 with TRBJ1-1, with D possibly being TRBD1 (6 bases). CDR3 size: 16 residues. V lost 2 bases and J 1 base, leaving 14 bases between the germline ends. The V gene's germline CDR1 is SGHTA and CDR2 FQGNSA. CDR3 nucleotides: TGTGCCAGCAGCTTAACGGCAGGGGCGACGAACACTGAAGCTTTCTTT. It codes for CASSLTAGATNTEAFF. Using reference TRBV7-2 and TRBJ1-1 for the parts outside the CDR3, the full variable domain is GAGVSQSPSNKVTEKGKDVELRCDPISGHTALYWYRQSLGQGLEFLIYFQGNSAPDKSGLPSDRFSAERTGGSVSTLTIQRTQQEDSAVYLCASSLTAGATNTEAFFGQGTRLTVV.

The chain joins TRBV2 to TRBJ2-7, with 12 bases identical to TRBD2. There are 17 residues in the CDR3. The V segment lost 5 bases and the J segment 3 bases; nucleotides outside the gene matches: 11. Germline values: CDR1 SNHLY, CDR2 FYNNEI. The CDR3 region has the DNA TGTGCCAGCAGTAAACTAGCGGGGGGCCGATACGTCTACGAGCAGTACTTC. Its protein product is CASSKLAGGRYVYEQYF.

The chain links TRBV7-9 to TRBJ2-3; 10 nucleotides align to TRBD2. The CDR3 runs to 17 residues. From germline, CDR1 is SEHNR and CDR2 FQNEAQ (reference sequence). The V gene end was trimmed by 3 bases and the J gene end by 6 bases; junction bases not matched to a gene: 12. As DNA, the CDR3 is TGTGCCAGCAGCTTTTGGCCTAGCGGGAGAATTTCGGATACGCAGTATTTT. It encodes CASSFWPSGRISDTQYF.

In its sample, this clone was seen a few times. The rearrangement uses TRBV2 and TRBJ1-3; D call uncertain. The V gene lost 5 bases and the J gene lost 15 bases, with 17 bases spanning the gap. The germline V gene has CDR1 SNHLY and CDR2 FYNNEI. This CDR3 contains 12 residues. CDR3 in amino acids: CASSPGIGFRYF. The CDR3, as DNA: TGTGCCAGCAGTCCCGGGATCGGCTTTAGATATTTT.

V gene TRBV28 combines with J gene TRBJ2-7; TRBD1 is a possible D gene (5 bases). V was pared by 6 bases and J by 3 bases, with 15 bases between. CDR1 and CDR2 (germline): MDHEN, SYDVKM. This CDR3 is 14 amino acids long. The CDR3 here is CASSPQGIGYEQYF. CDR3 nucleotides: TGTGCCAGCAGCCCTCAGGGAATTGGCTACGAGCAGTACTTC.